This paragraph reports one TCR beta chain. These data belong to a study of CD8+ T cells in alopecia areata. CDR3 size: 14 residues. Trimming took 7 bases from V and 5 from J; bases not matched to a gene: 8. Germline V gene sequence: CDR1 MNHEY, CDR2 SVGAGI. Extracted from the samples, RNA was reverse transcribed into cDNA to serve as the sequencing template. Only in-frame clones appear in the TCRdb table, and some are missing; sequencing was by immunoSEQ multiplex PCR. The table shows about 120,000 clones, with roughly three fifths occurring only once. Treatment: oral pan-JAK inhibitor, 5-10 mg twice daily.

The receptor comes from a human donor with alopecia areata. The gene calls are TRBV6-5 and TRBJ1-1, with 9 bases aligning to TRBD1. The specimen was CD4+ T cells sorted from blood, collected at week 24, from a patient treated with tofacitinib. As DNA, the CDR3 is TGTGCCAGCACCCTGGACAGGGGCGGGACTGAAGCTTTCTTT. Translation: CASTLDRGGTEAFF.